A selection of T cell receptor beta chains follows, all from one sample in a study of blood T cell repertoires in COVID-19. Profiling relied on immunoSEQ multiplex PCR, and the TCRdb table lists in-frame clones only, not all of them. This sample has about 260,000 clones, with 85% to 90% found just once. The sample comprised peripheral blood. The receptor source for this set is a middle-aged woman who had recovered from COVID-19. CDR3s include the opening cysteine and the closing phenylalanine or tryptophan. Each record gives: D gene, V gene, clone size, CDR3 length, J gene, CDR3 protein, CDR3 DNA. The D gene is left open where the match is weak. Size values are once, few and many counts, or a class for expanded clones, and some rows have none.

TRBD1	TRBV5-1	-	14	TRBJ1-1	CASSRGTGDTEAFF	TGCGCCAGCAGTCGCGGGACAGGGGACACTGAAGCTTTCTTT
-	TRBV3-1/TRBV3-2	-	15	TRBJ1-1	CASSQARQADTEAFF	TGTGCCAGCAGCCAAGCGAGACAGGCGGACACTGAAGCTTTCTTT
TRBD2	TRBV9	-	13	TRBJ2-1	CASNAGGYNEQFF	TGTGCCAGCAATGCGGGGGGGTACAATGAGCAGTTCTTC
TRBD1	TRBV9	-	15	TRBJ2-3	CASSVAGTGRDTQYF	TGTGCCAGCAGCGTAGCCGGGACAGGGCGCGATACGCAGTATTTT
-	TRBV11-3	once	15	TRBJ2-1	CASSLAGVPYNEQFF	TGTGCCAGCAGCTTAGCAGGGGTGCCCTACAATGAGCAGTTCTTC
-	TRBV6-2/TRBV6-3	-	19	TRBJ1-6	CASSYEVGHLSSYNSPLHF	TGTGCCAGCAGTTACGAGGTGGGACATCTAAGCTCCTATAATTCACCCCTCCACTTT
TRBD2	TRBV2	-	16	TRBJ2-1	CASSVLAGDPGDEQFF	TGTGCCAGCAGTGTCCTAGCGGGGGACCCCGGGGATGAGCAGTTCTTC
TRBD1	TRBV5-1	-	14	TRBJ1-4	CASSPADRHEKLFF	TGCGCCAGCAGCCCCGCGGACAGGCATGAAAAACTGTTTTTT
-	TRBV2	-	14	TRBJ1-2	CASSVRSGWDGYTF	TGTGCCAGCAGCGTACGGTCAGGGTGGGATGGTTACACCTTC
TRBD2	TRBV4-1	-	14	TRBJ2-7	CASSPTTSGGKQYF	TGCGCCAGCAGCCCAACCACTAGCGGGGGGAAGCAGTACTTC
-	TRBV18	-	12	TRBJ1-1	CASSPDSPEAFF	TGTGCCAGCTCACCTGACAGTCCCGAAGCTTTCTTT
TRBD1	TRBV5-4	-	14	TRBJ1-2	CASSLEGARYGYTF	TGTGCCAGCAGCTTGGAGGGGGCGCGATATGGCTACACCTTC
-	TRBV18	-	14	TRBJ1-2	CASSPGGAGYGYTF	TGTGCCAGCTCACCAGGCGGGGCTGGTTATGGCTACACCTTC
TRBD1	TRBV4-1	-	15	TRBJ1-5	CASSRRQGVDQPQHF	TGCGCCAGCAGCCGGCGACAGGGGGTAGATCAGCCCCAGCATTTT
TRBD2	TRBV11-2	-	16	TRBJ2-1	CASRPIGLASYNEQFF	TGTGCCAGCAGGCCAATAGGACTAGCCTCCTACAATGAGCAGTTCTTC
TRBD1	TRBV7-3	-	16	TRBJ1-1	CASSLRGQGGYTEAFF	TGTGCCAGCAGCTTAAGGGGACAGGGAGGATACACTGAAGCTTTCTTT
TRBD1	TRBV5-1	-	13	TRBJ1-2	CASSLDRGDGYTF	TGCGCCAGCAGCTTGGACAGGGGAGATGGCTACACCTTC
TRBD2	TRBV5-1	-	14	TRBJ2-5	CASNPGGYQETQYF	TGCGCCAGCAACCCCGGGGGGTACCAAGAGACCCAGTACTTC
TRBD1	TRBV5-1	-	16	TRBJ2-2	CASSRLRQGNTGELFF	TGCGCCAGCAGCCGTTTGCGACAGGGCAACACCGGGGAGCTGTTTTTT
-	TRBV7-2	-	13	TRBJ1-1	CASLEEVNTEAFF	TGTGCCAGCTTGGAGGAGGTGAACACTGAAGCTTTCTTT
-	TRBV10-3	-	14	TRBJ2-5	CAISERSGEQTQYF	TGTGCCATCAGTGAGAGGTCCGGAGAGCAGACCCAGTACTTC
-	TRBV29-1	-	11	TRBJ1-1	CSVSTGSEAFF	TGCAGCGTCTCGACAGGTTCTGAAGCTTTCTTT
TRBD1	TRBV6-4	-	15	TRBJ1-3	CASSLQGAGGNTIYF	TGTGCCAGCAGCCTACAGGGGGCTGGTGGAAACACCATATATTTT
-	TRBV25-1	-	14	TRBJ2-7	CASRAGGSSYEQYF	TGTGCCAGCAGGGCAGGGGGGAGCTCCTACGAGCAGTACTTC
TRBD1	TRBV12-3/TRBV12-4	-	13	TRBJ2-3	CASIEQGADTQYF	TGTGCCAGCATCGAACAGGGGGCGGATACGCAGTATTTT
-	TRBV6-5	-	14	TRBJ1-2	CASKEPGANYGYTF	TGTGCCAGCAAGGAACCAGGGGCTAACTATGGCTACACCTTC
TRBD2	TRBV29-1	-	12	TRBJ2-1	CSVDTGGNEQFF	TGCAGCGTTGATACGGGAGGTAATGAGCAGTTCTTC
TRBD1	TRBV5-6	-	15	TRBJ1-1	CASSLVTGFDTEAFF	TGTGCCAGCAGCTTGGTGACAGGGTTCGACACTGAAGCTTTCTTT
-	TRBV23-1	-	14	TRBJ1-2	CASSQSSRDYGYTF	TGCGCCAGCAGTCAATCATCCCGGGACTATGGCTACACCTTC
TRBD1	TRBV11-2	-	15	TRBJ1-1	CASSLREGAITEAFF	TGTGCCAGCAGCTTACGGGAGGGGGCGATCACTGAAGCTTTCTTT
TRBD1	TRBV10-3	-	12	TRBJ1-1	CAIRTGNTEAFF	TGTGCCATCCGGACAGGAAACACTGAAGCTTTCTTT
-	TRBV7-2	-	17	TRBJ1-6	CASSPLTLREMNSPLHF	TGTGCCAGCAGCCCACTGACCCTCAGGGAAATGAATTCACCCCTCCACTTT
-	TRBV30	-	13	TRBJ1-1	CAWSWGHGTEAFF	TGTGCCTGGAGTTGGGGCCACGGCACTGAAGCTTTCTTT
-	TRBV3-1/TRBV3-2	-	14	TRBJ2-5	CASSQSRGSETQYF	TGTGCCAGCAGCCAATCCCGGGGTTCAGAGACCCAGTACTTC
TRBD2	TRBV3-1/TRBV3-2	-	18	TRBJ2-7	CASSQEWSESGTPYEQYF	TGTGCCAGCAGCCAAGAGTGGTCAGAAAGCGGGACCCCCTACGAGCAGTACTTC
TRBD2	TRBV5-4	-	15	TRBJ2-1	CASSLGRPKDNEQFF	TGTGCCAGCAGCCTCGGGAGGCCCAAAGACAATGAGCAGTTCTTC
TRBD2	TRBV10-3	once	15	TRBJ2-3	CAISVGGGEADTQYF	TGTGCCATTTCCGTTGGCGGGGGGGAAGCAGATACGCAGTATTTT
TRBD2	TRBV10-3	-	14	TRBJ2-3	CAITNAGGGDTQYF	TGTGCCATCACTAACGCGGGGGGCGGGGATACGCAGTATTTT
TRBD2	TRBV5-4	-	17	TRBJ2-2	CASSPTSGADWTGELFF	TGTGCCAGCAGCCCGACTAGCGGGGCTGATTGGACCGGGGAGCTGTTTTTT
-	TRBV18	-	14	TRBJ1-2	CASSPQQVRGGYTF	TGTGCCAGCTCACCACAACAGGTTCGAGGAGGCTACACCTTC
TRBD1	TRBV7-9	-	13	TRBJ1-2	CASSSGTVYGYTF	TGTGCCAGCAGCTCCGGGACAGTCTATGGCTACACCTTC
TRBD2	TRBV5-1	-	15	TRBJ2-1	CASSLERGAYNEQFF	TGCGCCAGCAGCTTGGAGCGGGGGGCCTACAATGAGCAGTTCTTC
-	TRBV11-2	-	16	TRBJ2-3	CASSLGRGHRTDTQYF	TGTGCCAGCAGCTTAGGAAGGGGACACCGCACAGATACGCAGTATTTT
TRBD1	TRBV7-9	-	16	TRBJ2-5	CASSLWDRGPTGTQYF	TGTGCCAGCAGCCTATGGGACAGGGGGCCTACCGGGACCCAGTACTTC
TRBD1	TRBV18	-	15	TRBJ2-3	CASSPSTGASDTQYF	TGTGCCAGCTCACCAAGCACAGGGGCGTCAGATACGCAGTATTTT
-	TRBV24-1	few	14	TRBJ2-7	CAVFFLQGCYEQYF	TGTGCCGTCTTCTTTCTTCAGGGGTGCTACGAGCAGTACTTC
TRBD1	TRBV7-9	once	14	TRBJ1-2	CASSNFRDSDGYTF	TGTGCCAGCAGTAACTTCCGGGACAGTGATGGCTACACCTTC
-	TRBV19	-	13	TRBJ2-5	CASSTTGLETQYF	TGTGCCAGTAGTACCACAGGGTTGGAGACCCAGTACTTC
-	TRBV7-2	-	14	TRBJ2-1	CASSLLQGYNEQFF	TGTGCCAGCAGCCTCCTACAGGGCTACAATGAGCAGTTCTTC
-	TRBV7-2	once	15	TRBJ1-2	CASSFYAAGNYGYTF	TGTGCCAGCAGCTTTTATGCCGCCGGTAACTATGGCTACACCTTC
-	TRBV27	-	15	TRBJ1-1	CATGRGNHMNTEAFF	TGTGCCACCGGACGGGGAAACCATATGAACACTGAAGCTTTCTTT
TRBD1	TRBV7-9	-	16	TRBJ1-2	CASSIPDRGQAFGYTF	TGTGCCAGCAGCATTCCGGACAGGGGCCAGGCTTTTGGCTACACCTTC
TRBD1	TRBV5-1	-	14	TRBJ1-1	CASSSHRGGTEAFF	TGCGCCAGCAGCTCTCACAGGGGAGGCACTGAAGCTTTCTTT
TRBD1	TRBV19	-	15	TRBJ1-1	CASTSTGTVNTEAFF	TGTGCCAGTACCTCCACCGGGACAGTAAACACTGAAGCTTTCTTT